Listed below are T cell receptor beta chains from one sample, sequenced in a study of shared clonotypes between healthy human individuals. TCRdb's copy holds only in-frame clones and misses some; the assay was immunoSEQ multiplex PCR. The sample holds about 450,000 clones, 79% seen once. The specimen sequenced was PBMCs. The receptor set was obtained from a middle-aged woman in good health. Some clones in this sample may be carry-over from other donors' samples. The CDR3 runs from the conserved cysteine through the conserved F or W. Fields, in order: J gene, clone size, D gene, V gene, CDR3 protein, CDR3 DNA. A D gene is named only where the DNA matches it firmly. For some rows the clone size is stated as once, few or many, or as a class when expanded; others skip it.

>TRBJ2-2|-|TRBD2|TRBV11-2
CASSPQLAGNTGELFF
TGTGCCAGCAGCCCACAACTAGCGGGGAACACCGGGGAGCTGTTTTTT
>TRBJ2-7|-|TRBD2|TRBV11-2
CASSLARTSGYEQYF
TGTGCCAGCAGCTTAGCCCGGACTAGCGGGTACGAGCAGTACTTC
>TRBJ2-1|-|TRBD1|TRBV5-6
CASSLGTGTYNEQFF
TGTGCCAGCAGCTTGGGGACAGGGACCTACAATGAGCAGTTCTTC
>TRBJ2-2|-|-|TRBV7-9
CGAETGPGELFF
TGTGGGGCAGAAACAGGGCCCGGGGAGCTGTTTTTT
>TRBJ1-5|-|-|TRBV15
CATSFSNQPQHF
TGTGCCACCAGCTTTAGCAATCAGCCCCAGCATTTT
>TRBJ1-1|-|-|TRBV7-9
CASSLYGGAGPEAFF
TGTGCCAGCAGCTTATATGGTGGTGCGGGACCTGAAGCTTTCTTT
>TRBJ2-6|-|TRBD1|TRBV2
CASTYRGLSGANVLTF
TGTGCCAGCACGTACAGGGGGCTGTCTGGGGCCAACGTCCTGACTTTC
>TRBJ2-3|-|TRBD2|TRBV5-4
CASSLRLAGVTDTQYF
TGTGCCAGCAGCCTACGACTAGCGGGCGTCACAGATACGCAGTATTTT
>TRBJ1-2|once|-|TRBV27
CASSLTGSYGYTF
TGTGCCAGCAGTTTAACGGGAAGCTATGGCTACACCTTC
>TRBJ2-5|-|TRBD2|TRBV6-4
CASILRRRTSGRSRETQYF
TGTGCCAGTATCCTTCGTCGGAGGACTAGCGGGAGGTCTCGGGAGACCCAGTACTTC
>TRBJ2-1|-|-|TRBV29-1
CSSRRGAEQFF
TGCAGCTCCCGGAGGGGGGCGGAGCAGTTCTTC
>TRBJ2-7|few|-|TRBV19
CATRLYEQYF
TGTGCCACCCGACTCTACGAGCAGTACTTC
>TRBJ2-6|-|TRBD1|TRBV7-9
CASSYTGEGANVLTF
TGTGCCAGCAGCTATACAGGGGAAGGGGCCAACGTCCTGACTTTC
>TRBJ2-4|-|-|TRBV11-2
CASSPTGAKNIQYF
TGTGCCAGCAGCCCAACAGGAGCCAAAAACATTCAGTACTTC
>TRBJ2-7|few|TRBD1|TRBV2
CASSATGGWGEQYF
TGTGCCAGCAGCGCTACAGGGGGCTGGGGCGAGCAGTACTTC
>TRBJ2-1|-|-|TRBV25-1
CASSELWSRGNEQFF
TGTGCCAGCAGTGAATTGTGGAGTAGGGGAAATGAGCAGTTCTTC
>TRBJ2-1|few|TRBD2|TRBV7-6
CASSRSSGNSYNEQFF
TGTGCCAGCAGCAGAAGTAGCGGGAATTCCTACAATGAGCAGTTCTTC
>TRBJ2-7|-|TRBD2|TRBV28
CASSVTGTSTYEQYF
TGTGCCAGCAGTGTAACCGGGACTAGCACCTACGAGCAGTACTTC
>TRBJ2-5|-|TRBD2|TRBV9
CASSVAGGYEKQYF
TGTGCCAGCAGCGTAGCGGGGGGTTATGAGAAGCAGTACTTC
>TRBJ2-5|-|-|TRBV11-2
CASSLVGQETQYF
TGTGCCAGCAGCTTAGTGGGCCAAGAGACCCAGTACTTC
>TRBJ1-2|-|-|TRBV7-9
CASSDARHGDGGYTF
TGTGCCAGCAGCGACGCCCGACACGGAGATGGAGGCTACACCTTC
>TRBJ1-2|-|-|TRBV9
CASSFDGDNYGYTF
TGTGCCAGCAGCTTCGACGGAGATAACTATGGCTACACCTTC
>TRBJ2-3|-|-|TRBV20-1
CSAETDTQYF
TGCAGTGCCGAGACAGATACGCAGTATTTT
>TRBJ2-7|-|TRBD2|TRBV5-1
CASSAGLVYEQYF
TGCGCCAGCAGCGCCGGACTAGTCTACGAGCAGTACTTC
>TRBJ2-2|-|TRBD1|TRBV28
CASKTGTAHTGELFF
TGTGCCAGCAAAACCGGGACAGCCCACACCGGGGAGCTGTTTTTT
>TRBJ2-5|-|TRBD2|TRBV5-4
CASSSTGTSGTQYF
TGTGCCAGCAGTTCCACCGGGACTAGCGGGACCCAGTACTTC
>TRBJ2-7|once|-|TRBV27
CASRGQTPYEQYF
TGTGCCAGCAGGGGGCAAACACCCTACGAGCAGTACTTC
>TRBJ2-7|-|-|TRBV28
CASRPPGPSYEQYF
TGTGCCAGCAGGCCCCCGGGACCAAGTTACGAGCAGTACTTC
>TRBJ2-2|few|-|TRBV7-2
CASRDGTSTGELFF
TGTGCCAGCAGGGACGGGACTTCCACCGGGGAGCTGTTTTTT
>TRBJ2-5|-|-|TRBV7-2
CASSLGVAAQETQYF
TGTGCCAGCAGCTTAGGCGTAGCGGCCCAAGAGACCCAGTACTTC
>TRBJ2-3|-|TRBD1|TRBV18
CASSPPSRDRGTDTQYF
TGTGCCAGCTCACCACCGAGCCGGGACAGGGGTACAGATACGCAGTATTTT
>TRBJ2-3|-|-|TRBV9
CASSDRDSTDTQYF
TGTGCCAGCAGCGACCGGGACTCCACAGATACGCAGTATTTT
>TRBJ2-5|few|TRBD1|TRBV11-2
CASSPTPTGTVLEETQYF
TGTGCCAGCAGTCCGACGCCCACCGGGACAGTCCTTGAGGAGACCCAGTACTTC
>TRBJ2-5|-|-|TRBV30
CAWGRGVQETQYF
TGTGCCTGGGGGAGAGGGGTCCAAGAGACCCAGTACTTC
>TRBJ1-2|-|-|TRBV5-4
CASSLARRGVTGGGYTF
TGTGCCAGCAGCTTGGCGCGGCGCGGGGTAACAGGAGGAGGCTACACCTTC
>TRBJ2-7|-|-|TRBV10-3
CAISEYEGDYEQYF
TGTGCCATCAGTGAGTATGAAGGGGACTACGAGCAGTACTTC
>TRBJ2-1|-|TRBD2|TRBV7-8
CASSPVGGSNEQFF
TGTGCCAGCAGCCCGGTGGGGGGGAGCAATGAGCAGTTCTTC
>TRBJ2-7|-|TRBD2|TRBV6-6
CASSYSTSGAYEQYF
TGTGCCAGCAGTTACTCGACTAGCGGCGCCTACGAGCAGTACTTC
>TRBJ1-5|-|TRBD1|TRBV15
CATSRARQGFFSHDNQPQHF
TGTGCCACCAGCAGAGCGAGACAGGGTTTTTTCTCCCATGACAATCAGCCCCAGCATTTT
>TRBJ1-2|few|TRBD1|TRBV20-1
CSATGGYGYTF
TGCAGTGCTACAGGGGGCTATGGCTACACCTTC